The TCR beta chain described here comes from a study of control samples from healthy donors and cancer patients (dated by TCRdb to the early 2020s). Receptor amplification or capture employed the immunoSEQ multiplex PCR assay. The table was pulled from immuneACCESS by TCRdb, which kept in-frame rearrangements only. Such tables lose some clones; where checked, under half of the loss comes from unresolved V genes, and the rest has no known cause. Present in this sample are roughly 150,000 clones, around 88% of which were seen just once. The top ten constitute 1.5% to 2% of the sample. The germline V gene supplies CDR1 SNHLY and CDR2 FYNNEI. At the junction V is shortened by 4 bases and J by 5 bases; bases outside the gene matches: 5. The CDR3, from cysteine to phenylalanine, totals 13 residues. The DNA shown is the 39-base CDR3, in frame from base 1. A note on this clone: What this receptor recognizes is not known. The input lacks base qualities; no much larger clone sits a single base away.

The receptor chain draws on TRBV2 and TRBJ2-7, with 7 middle bases fitting TRBD1. The sequenced material came from blood. The TCR comes from a young man in good health. The encoded CDR3 is CASSVDRVHEQYF. The nucleotides are TGTGCCAGCAGTGTTGACAGGGTCCACGAGCAGTACTTC.